The 26 T cell receptor beta chains below all came from one sample that was sequenced in a study of blood T cell repertoires in COVID-19. Some clones are missing from TCRdb's copy, which holds only in-frame ones; the method was immunoSEQ multiplex PCR. The sample records some 200,000 clones, around 84% being singletons. Sequenced: peripheral blood. These receptors came from a woman aged 40 to 50 who had recovered from COVID-19.

The chain employs TRBV19 and TRBJ1-5; 7 positions agree with TRBD1. The trim removed 3 bases at V and 0 bases at J, leaving 11 bases unmatched. Per germline, CDR1 LNHDA and CDR2 SQIVND (reference sequence). CDR3 size: 18 residues. CDR3 in DNA: TGTGCCAGTAGTATCCAGGGGGTTTGGACATATAGCAATCAGCCCCAGCATTTT. Residues: CASSIQGVWTYSNQPQHF.

This CDR3 reads CASSPQGTTNTEAFF. The DNA of the CDR3 is TGTGCCAGCAGCCCGCAAGGGACAACCAACACTGAAGCTTTCTTT. This chain links TRBV7-3 with TRBJ1-1, with D perhaps TRBD1 (6 bases). V gave up 5 bases and J gave up 2 bases, with 15 bases separating them. The CDR3 totals 15 residues. Germline V gene data show CDR1 as SGHTA and CDR2 as FQGTGA. Full variable domain (remainder filled in from reference TRBV7-3 and TRBJ1-1): GAGVSQTPSNKVTEKGKYVELRCDPISGHTALYWYRQSLGQGPEFLIYFQGTGAADDSGLPNDRFFAVRPEGSVSTLKIQRTERGDSAVYLCASSPQGTTNTEAFFGQGTRLTVV.

The chain combines TRBV3-1 (or the pseudogene TRBV3-2) with TRBJ2-1; 9 nucleotides match TRBD2. The CDR3 contains 15 residues. Germline CDR1 is LGHDT and CDR2 is YNNKEL (reference sequence). Trimming cost V 3 bases and J 5 bases; bases outside gene matches: 5. The CDR3 loop is CASSHLAGSNNEQFF. Here the CDR3 DNA reads TGTGCCAGCAGCCACCTAGCGGGGTCAAACAATGAGCAGTTCTTC.

The chain has TRBV15 and TRBJ2-7; D is possibly TRBD1 (6 bases). CDR3 length: 14 residues. Trimming removed 5 bases at V and 5 bases at J, with 16 bases between. Germline V gives CDR1 LNHNV, CDR2 YYDKDF (reference sequence). CDR3 nucleotides: TGTGCCACCAGCGTACAGGGACGGGTGAACGAGCAGTACTTC. Residues: CATSVQGRVNEQYF.

This rearrangement joins TRBV5-6 to TRBJ1-2; 9 bases match TRBD1. J lost 10 bases, V lost 2 bases, and 6 bases had no gene match. CDR3 size: 13 residues. CDR1 SGHDT and CDR2 YYEEEE come from the germline V gene. This chain's CDR3 is CASSFTTGGHYTF. The CDR3 region has the DNA TGTGCCAGCAGCTTTACGACAGGGGGTCACTACACCTTC.

The rearrangement links TRBV6-5 to TRBJ1-1, with 9 bases lining up with TRBD1. The germline V gene encodes CDR1 MNHEY and CDR2 SVGAGI. CDR3 length: 14 residues. J lost 3 bases, V lost 2 bases, and 1 base had no gene match. In DNA, the CDR3 is TGTGCCAGCAGTTACGACAGGGGGGACACTGAAGCTTTCTTT. This translates into CASSYDRGDTEAFF.

This chain joins TRBV18 and TRBJ1-6; TRBD1 matches at 7 bases. The CDR3 totals 15 residues. V gave up 2 bases and J gave up 10 bases; unmatched junction bases: 8. Looked up from germline, CDR1 is KGHSH and CDR2 is LQKENI. DNA of the CDR3: TGTGCCAGCTCACCAACTGAGACAGGGTGGTCACCCCTCCACTTT. Translating it yields CASSPTETGWSPLHF.

The rearrangement uses TRBV18 and TRBJ2-3; 12 nucleotides agree with TRBD2. In germline, CDR1 is KGHSH, CDR2 LQKENI. The CDR3 covers 16 residues. V lost 3 bases, J lost 4 bases, and 5 bases stayed unmatched. Written as DNA, the CDR3 is TGTGCCAGCTCACCGGATCTAGCGGGGGGGCCAGATACGCAGTATTTT. Translation gives CASSPDLAGGPDTQYF.

V is TRBV28 and J is TRBJ1-1, with D maybe TRBD1 (5 bases). The V end lost 4 bases, the J end lost 4 bases, and 13 bases lay between the germline ends. Looked up from germline, CDR1 is MDHEN and CDR2 is SYDVKM. The CDR3 is 14 residues long. The CDR3: CASSSQFQGTEAFF. The CDR3 nucleotides read TGTGCCAGCAGTTCTCAGTTTCAGGGCACTGAAGCTTTCTTT.

The J gene is TRBJ1-6, the V gene TRBV5-1; 10 bases are shared with TRBD1. CDR1 and CDR2 (germline): SGHRS, YFSETQ. Trimming took 4 bases from V and 10 from J; bases not matched to a gene: 5. CDR3 length: 14 amino acids. CDR3 protein: CASSMGQGKSPLHF. CDR3 DNA: TGCGCCAGCAGCATGGGACAGGGGAAATCACCCCTCCACTTT.

The rearrangement links TRBV7-2 to TRBJ1-2, with D perhaps matching TRBD1 (6 bases). V shed 2 bases and J shed 4 bases, with 8 bases lying between them. This CDR3 comprises 13 residues. Germline CDR1 and CDR2: SGHTA and FQGNSA. This CDR3 reads CASSLTQGYGYTF. CDR3 nucleotide sequence: TGTGCCAGCAGCTTAACACAGGGCTATGGCTACACCTTC.

As for this clone: Different DNA sequences within this sample yield the same CDR3. This chain links TRBV7-9 with TRBJ2-5, with a weak D call TRBD1 (5 bases). V was shortened by 2 bases and J by 1 base, with 8 bases between the two germline ends. Germline lookup yields CDR1 SEHNR and CDR2 FQNEAQ (reference sequence). The CDR3 sequence is 14 residues long. The CDR3 sequence: CASSLTGRQETQYF. The DNA of the CDR3 is TGTGCCAGCAGCTTAACAGGCCGCCAAGAGACCCAGTACTTC. Drawing the rest from reference TRBV7-9 and TRBJ2-5, the complete variable domain is DTGVSQNPRHKITKRGQNVTFRCDPISEHNRLYWYRQTLGQGPEFLTYFQNEAQLEKSRLLSDRFSAERPKGSFSTLEIQRTEQGDSAMYLCASSLTGRQETQYFGPGTRLLVL.

V is TRBV5-1 and J is TRBJ1-2, with D uncertain. The CDR3 loop spans 13 amino acids. With 0 bases removed from V and 2 bases from J, the gap between germline ends came to 5 bases. CDR1 is SGHRS, CDR2 YFSETQ, per germline. CDR3 residues: CASSLEPNYGYTF. CDR3 in DNA: TGCGCCAGCAGCTTGGAGCCAAACTATGGCTACACCTTC.

The sample holds one count of this clone. The gene calls are TRBV9 and TRBJ2-2, with D possibly matching TRBD1 (5 bases). The CDR3 spans 16 residues. Trimming removed 3 bases at V and 1 base at J, with 13 bases between. CDR1 and CDR2 from the germline V gene are SGDLS and YYNGEE. Written as DNA, the CDR3 is TGTGCCAGCAGCGGAATTGGGGCAGGGAACACCGGGGAGCTGTTTTTT. This translates into CASSGIGAGNTGELFF.

J is TRBJ1-1 and V is TRBV29-1, with 7 bases that match TRBD1. In germline, CDR1 is SQVTM, CDR2 ANQGSEA. J gave up 5 bases and V 4 bases, and 4 bases lay outside the gene matches. The length of the CDR3 is 12 residues. CDR3 in DNA: TGCAGCGTTGTCACAGGGGAGACTGAAGCTTTCTTT. This sequence encodes CSVVTGETEAFF.

V gene TRBV4-3 combines with J gene TRBJ1-5; 7 nucleotides agree with TRBD1. The junction had 6 bases not matched to a gene; V was cut back by 3 bases and J by 4 bases. Germline V gene data show CDR1 as LGHNA and CDR2 as YSLEER. This CDR3 region has 15 residues. The CDR3: CASSQTTGPNQPQHF. CDR3 DNA: TGCGCCAGCAGCCAGACGACAGGGCCAAATCAGCCCCAGCATTTT.

The chain uses TRBV7-2 and TRBJ1-1; D is unresolved. Trimming cost V 0 bases and J 3 bases, with 17 bases left between them. CDR1 SGHTA and CDR2 FQGNSA come from the germline V gene. CDR3 length: 17 amino acids. The CDR3 region is CASSLARVYGSDTEAFF. The CDR3 bases are TGTGCCAGCAGCTTAGCGCGGGTTTATGGTAGTGACACTGAAGCTTTCTTT. The full variable domain, completed using reference TRBV7-2 and TRBJ1-1, is GAGVSQSPSNKVTEKGKDVELRCDPISGHTALYWYRQSLGQGLEFLIYFQGNSAPDKSGLPSDRFSAERTGGSVSTLTIQRTQQEDSAVYLCASSLARVYGSDTEAFFGQGTRLTVV.

The V gene is TRBV7-9, the J gene TRBJ2-5; TRBD1 is a possible D gene (5 bases). V lost 5 bases and J lost 2, with 12 bases in between. Germline V CDR1 and CDR2: SEHNR, FQNEAQ (reference sequence). This CDR3 comprises 14 residues. CDR3 bases: TGTGCCAGCAGCGAAGGGGTGGGGCAAGAGACCCAGTACTTC. Residues: CASSEGVGQETQYF.

V is TRBV7-9 and J is TRBJ2-7; D gene unclear. V gave up 2 bases and J gave up 2 bases, with 4 bases separating them. CDR3 length: 12 amino acids. CDR1 and CDR2 from the germline V gene are SEHNR and FQNEAQ (reference sequence). CDR3 DNA: TGTGCCAGCAGCTTACGGGCCTACGAGCAGTACTTC. Amino acid sequence: CASSLRAYEQYF.

This clone appeared once. The V and J genes are TRBV5-1 and TRBJ2-5; 7 nucleotides align to TRBD2. V lost 0 bases to trimming and J lost 3 bases; unmatched junction nucleotides: 8. This CDR3 contains 16 residues. Germline CDR1 reads SGHRS; CDR2 reads YFSETQ. The CDR3 spells CASSLEASGAEETQYF. In nucleotides, the CDR3 is TGCGCCAGCAGCTTGGAGGCTAGCGGTGCAGAAGAGACCCAGTACTTC.

This chain joins TRBV27 and TRBJ1-4; TRBD1 matches 11 bases. CDR3 length: 14 residues. V lost 6 bases to trimming and J lost 7 bases; unmatched junction nucleotides: 4. CDR1 and CDR2 (germline): MNHEY, SMNVEV (reference sequence). The CDR3 is CASRSGTGGEKLFF. CDR3 nucleotides: TGTGCCAGCAGGTCCGGGACAGGGGGTGAAAAACTGTTTTTT.

This chain links TRBV19 with TRBJ2-7; TRBD1 aligns across 9 bases. J lost 3 bases, V lost 4 bases, and 7 bases had no gene match. Germline V lookup: CDR1 LNHDA, CDR2 SQIVND (reference sequence). This CDR3 spans 15 amino acids. CDR3 DNA sequence: TGTGCCAGTAGTACCCTATCGGGACAGGGCTACGAGCAGTACTTC. Translation gives CASSTLSGQGYEQYF.

This clone has only one observation. J is TRBJ1-3 and V is TRBV7-8; D gene unclear. CDR1 is SGHVS, CDR2 FQNEAQ, per germline. The V gene lost 3 bases and the J gene lost 0 bases, with 6 bases spanning the gap. The CDR3 is made up of 14 amino acids. CDR3 residues: CASSFGDSGNTIYF. CDR3 coding DNA: TGTGCCAGCAGCTTCGGGGACTCTGGAAACACCATATATTTT.

This clone showed up just once. CDR3 in amino acids: CASSLVGQGTGELFF. The CDR3 nucleotides are TGCGCCAGCAGCTTGGTAGGCCAGGGAACCGGGGAGCTGTTTTTT. V gene TRBV5-1 combines with J gene TRBJ2-2, with D perhaps TRBD1 (5 bases). This CDR3 contains 15 residues. Trimming took off 0 bases at V and 5 bases at J, with 11 bases between the two ends. Germline V gene sequence: CDR1 SGHRS, CDR2 YFSETQ.

This clone was recorded only once. J is TRBJ2-1 and V is TRBV7-9, with TRBD1 as a possible D gene (6 bases). The germline CDR1 and CDR2 sequences are SEHNR and FQNEAQ (reference sequence). This CDR3 is 13 amino acids long. V lost 3 bases and J lost 9, with 12 bases in between. CDR3 residues: CASSFAGVGEQFF. DNA for the CDR3: TGTGCCAGCAGCTTTGCAGGGGTAGGTGAGCAGTTCTTC.

The rearrangement uses TRBV3-1 (or the pseudogene TRBV3-2) and TRBJ1-1; TRBD1 aligns across 9 bases. CDR1 and CDR2 from the germline V gene are LGHDT and YNNKEL (reference sequence). The CDR3 sequence is 15 residues long. The ends lost 3 bases at V and 4 bases at J; junction bases unmatched: 6. This CDR3 reads CASSHLGQGGTEAFF. The CDR3 DNA follows: TGTGCCAGCAGCCACCTGGGACAGGGAGGCACTGAAGCTTTCTTT.